Below are 8 T cell receptor beta chains sequenced from a single sample in a study of T cells in localized non-small cell lung cancer (dated by TCRdb to about 2020). The library was built by means of the immunoSEQ multiplex PCR assay. In TCRdb, the immuneACCESS table is reduced to in-frame sequences with V and J assigned. These tables do not hold every clone; where another copy was compared, an unresolved V gene accounts for under half, and the others remain unexplained. The sample yields thousands of clones; roughly 30% were counted once. The top ten clonotypes cover 12% of the sample. The sequencing used lung tumor tissue, collected before any cancer treatment. These receptors all stem from a man aged 18-55 years with stage I lung adenocarcinoma.

The V gene is TRBV19, the J gene TRBJ1-3; maybe TRBD1 (5 bases). From germline, CDR1 is LNHDA and CDR2 SQIVND (reference sequence). This CDR3 has 16 amino acids. The V end lost 9 bases, the J end lost 1 base, and 19 bases lay between the germline ends. The CDR3 region has the DNA TGTGCCAGCGACCCCGGGGACCCCAGATCTGGAAACACCATATATTTT. This gives the protein CASDPGDPRSGNTIYF.

The chain uses TRBV14 and TRBJ1-2; D is ambiguous. Trimming took 1 base from V and 2 from J, leaving 8 bases between them. The CDR3 contains 14 residues. CDR1 and CDR2 from the germline V gene are SGHDN and FVKESK. For the CDR3, the DNA is TGTGCCAGCAGCCAAGCCGGGAAGAACTATGGCTACACCTTC. Protein: CASSQAGKNYGYTF.

Only a few counts were recorded for this clone. The rearrangement uses TRBV12-5 and TRBJ2-5, with no clear D. The CDR3 consists of 15 residues. From germline, CDR1 is LGHNT and CDR2 FRNRAP. This CDR3 is CASRSAGLLAESQYF. The CDR3, as DNA: TGTGCCAGCCGGTCGGCCGGGCTTCTCGCGGAGTCTCAGTACTTC.

The genes are TRBV9 and TRBJ2-3, with D maybe TRBD1 (6 bases). The germline gives CDR1 SGDLS, CDR2 YYNGEE. The CDR3 totals 14 residues. V was trimmed by 6 bases and J by 2 bases, leaving 13 bases between them. The CDR3 DNA reads TGTGCCAGCAAGACCGACAGGTCCACAGATACGCAGTATTTT. It encodes CASKTDRSTDTQYF.

This clone was seen a handful of times. The V call is TRBV9, the J call TRBJ1-6; TRBD1 matches at 8 bases. Germline V gene data show CDR1 as SGDLS and CDR2 as YYNGEE. Trimming at V came to 5 bases and at J to 7 bases, leaving 8 bases not matched to a gene. This CDR3 contains 15 residues. The CDR3 spells CASSRGQGVNSPLHF. CDR3 coding DNA: TGTGCCAGCAGTCGCGGACAGGGTGTGAATTCACCCCTCCACTTT.

The J gene is TRBJ2-3, the V gene TRBV9, with D hard to call. This CDR3 spans 13 amino acids. V was cut by 1 base and J by 2 bases, with 5 bases left in between. Looked up from germline, CDR1 is SGDLS and CDR2 is YYNGEE. In DNA, the CDR3 is TGTGCCAGCAGCGTAAGTCTCACAGATACGCAGTATTTT. Translated, it gives CASSVSLTDTQYF.

The genes are TRBV11-3 and TRBJ1-6, with D possibly TRBD1 on 5 matching bases. The length of the CDR3 is 14 residues. Trimming pared 4 bases from V and 3 bases from J, leaving 7 bases between. Germline-derived CDR1 and CDR2 are SGHNT and YENEEA. CDR3 sequence: CASSSDIYNSPLHF. The DNA of the CDR3 is TGTGCCAGCAGCTCGGACATCTATAATTCACCCCTCCACTTT.

The chain carries TRBV30 and TRBJ2-6; the match to TRBD1 covers 10 bases. The junction had 14 bases not matched to a gene; V was cut back by 3 bases and J by 0 bases. CDR1 and CDR2 (germline): GTSNPN, SVGIG (reference sequence). The CDR3 length is 20 residues. The CDR3 protein is CAWSQTGGQLPFSGANVLTF. DNA for the CDR3: TGTGCCTGGAGCCAGACAGGGGGCCAGCTGCCGTTCTCTGGGGCCAACGTCCTGACTTTC.